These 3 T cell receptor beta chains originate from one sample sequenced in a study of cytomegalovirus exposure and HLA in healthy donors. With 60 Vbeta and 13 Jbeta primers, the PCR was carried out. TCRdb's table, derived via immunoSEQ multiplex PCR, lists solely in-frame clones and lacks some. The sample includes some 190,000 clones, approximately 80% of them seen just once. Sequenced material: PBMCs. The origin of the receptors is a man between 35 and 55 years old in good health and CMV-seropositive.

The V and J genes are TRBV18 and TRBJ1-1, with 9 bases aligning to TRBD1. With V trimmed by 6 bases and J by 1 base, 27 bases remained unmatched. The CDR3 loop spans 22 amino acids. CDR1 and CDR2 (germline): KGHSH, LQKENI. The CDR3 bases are TGTGCCAGCTCGAAGACTTACAGGGGGCGCCTTGAAGGAGTTTCCGAGAACACTGAAGCTTTCTTT. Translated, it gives CASSKTYRGRLEGVSENTEAFF.

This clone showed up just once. The CDR3 region has the DNA TGTGCCAGCAGCCCGCTTAGCGGGGGGTTCCAAGAGACCCAGTACTTC. It is translated as CASSPLSGGFQETQYF. V usage is TRBV27 and J usage is TRBJ2-5, with 10 bases matching TRBD2. The CDR3 loop spans 16 amino acids. The germline CDR1 and CDR2 sequences are MNHEY and SMNVEV (reference sequence). V lost 6 bases and J lost 1; bases outside the gene matches: 8.

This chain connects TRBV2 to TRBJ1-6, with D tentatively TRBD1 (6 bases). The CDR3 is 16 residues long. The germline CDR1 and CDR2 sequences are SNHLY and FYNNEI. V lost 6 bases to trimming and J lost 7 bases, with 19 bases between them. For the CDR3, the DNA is TGTGCCAGCAGCCTAGGACAGTACGACGGGAATTCACCCCTCCACTTT. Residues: CASSLGQYDGNSPLHF.